Below, one T cell receptor beta chain is given with its context. This CDR3 is 16 amino acids long. This record belongs to a study of blood T cell repertoires in COVID-19. Original data processing: Estimation of nucleated cell counts relied on the amplification of reference gene primers. The repertoire was sequenced with immunoSEQ multiplex PCR; TCRdb's copy has only in-frame clones and lacks some. That table supplies the V and J calls and clone size; D and trimming were determined from the DNA. The data show roughly 17,000 clones, roughly three quarters seen once. Sequenced sample: peripheral blood. The TCR was taken from a man aged 55 to 70 with active or convalescent COVID-19. The chain uses TRBV21-1 and TRBJ2-1; the D call TRBD2 from the table was never checked on the DNA. TRBV21-1 is classified as a pseudogene. CDR3 sequence: CASRGSMRQTYNEQFF. DNA for the CDR3: TGTGCCAGCAGAGGCTCGATGAGGCAGACCTACAATGAGCAGTTCTTC.